This TCR beta chain comes out of a study of blood T cells in healthy people across ages. The germline CDR1 and CDR2 sequences are LGHNA and YSLEER. This CDR3 contains 15 residues. V lost 7 bases and J 7 bases, leaving 22 bases between the germline ends. Sample-barcoded 5' priming and a J-beta primer mix drove a second PCR of about 6 to 12 cycles. Using its own MiXCR run on the 5' RACE reads, TCRdb lists one record per CDR3 protein. The sample contains roughly 1,000,000 distinct CDR3 sequences, around 27% of which appear only once. The same data also contributed to another study, on T cells of mothers and their children.

The chain combines TRBV4-3 with TRBJ1-2; D is ambiguous. The origin of this receptor is a girl aged 2 to 10 in good health. Sequencing was done on a sample of blood. Here the CDR3 DNA reads TGCGCCAGCACTTTGGACGGAGGTATCCGGGGTGGCTACACCTTC. This gives the protein CASTLDGGIRGGYTF.